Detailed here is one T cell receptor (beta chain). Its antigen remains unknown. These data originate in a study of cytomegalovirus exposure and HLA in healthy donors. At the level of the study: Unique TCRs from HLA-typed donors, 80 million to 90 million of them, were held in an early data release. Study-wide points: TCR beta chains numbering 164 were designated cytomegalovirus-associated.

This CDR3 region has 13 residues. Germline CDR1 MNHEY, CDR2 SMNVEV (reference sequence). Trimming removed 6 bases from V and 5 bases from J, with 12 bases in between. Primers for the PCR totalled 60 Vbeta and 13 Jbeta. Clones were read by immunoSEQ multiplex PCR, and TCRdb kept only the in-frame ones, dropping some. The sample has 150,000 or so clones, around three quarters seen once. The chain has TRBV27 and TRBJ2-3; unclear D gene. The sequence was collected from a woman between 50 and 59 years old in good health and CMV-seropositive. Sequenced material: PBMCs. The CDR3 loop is CASSPHLKDTQYF. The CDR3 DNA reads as TGTGCCAGCAGCCCACACCTCAAAGATACGCAGTATTTT.